A single sample is the source of the 19 T cell receptor beta chains below, sequenced in a study of T cells in Graves' hyperthyroidism and ophthalmopathy (dated by TCRdb to between 2019 and 2020). Receptor libraries were prepared by multiplex PCR. Sequencing used an Illumina HiSeq 2000. The TCR beta CDR3 regions were amplified from the RNA transcripts. The first round of RT-PCR for the TCR CDR3 was performed with the HTBI primer set and the Qiagen OneStep RT-PCR kit. TCRdb handled the public reads itself, with Q25 trimming in fastp and clone calling in MiXCR, and kept productive beta chains. Identical CDR3 proteins give one entry, which carries the most common genes and DNA. Here the sample has about 270,000 distinct CDR3 sequences; less than 30% occur a single time. Around 28% of the sample lies in the top ten. The sample comprised blood. The receptors were sampled from a middle-aged man with Graves' hyperthyroidism that later progressed to Graves' ophthalmopathy.

Many counts were recorded for this clonotype. This sequence joins TRBV6-5 and TRBJ1-5; D remains unclear. Trimming shortened V by 3 bases and J by 7 bases, and 13 bases separated the two germline ends. Germline values: CDR1 MNHEY, CDR2 SVGAGI. The CDR3 covers 14 residues. The DNA for the CDR3 is TGTGCCAGCAGTTATCGGCAGGTAGACCAGCCCCAGCATTTT. It yields the protein CASSYRQVDQPQHF.

This clonotype showed up many times. The V gene is TRBV10-1, the J gene TRBJ1-3, with D tentatively TRBD1 (5 bases). Germline CDR1 reads WNHNN; CDR2 reads SYGVQD (reference sequence). The CDR3 consists of 14 residues. V was trimmed by 4 bases and J by 2 bases, leaving 9 bases between them. The CDR3 DNA is TGCGCCAGCAGTGCCCCAGGGCCTGGAAACACCATATATTTT. It yields the protein CASSAPGPGNTIYF.

The genes are TRBV11-1 and TRBJ2-2, with TRBD2 as a possible D gene (6 bases). Per germline, CDR1 SGHAT and CDR2 FQDESV (reference sequence). V shed 6 bases and J shed 6 bases, with 20 bases lying between them. The CDR3 has 16 residues. The CDR3 nucleotides are TGTGCCAGCAGGCCCCCCACAATAGCGGAACCCGGGGAGCTGTTTTTT. Residues: CASRPPTIAEPGELFF.

The J gene is TRBJ1-2, the V gene TRBV5-1; TRBD1 matches 9 bases. CDR1 is SGHRS and CDR2 is YFSETQ in the germline V gene. CDR3 length: 14 amino acids. V lost 3 bases, J lost 8 bases, and 8 bases stayed unmatched. The CDR3 coding sequence is TGCGCCAGCAGCTCTAAACAGGGGGCAGAAGGCTACACCTTC. Its protein product is CASSSKQGAEGYTF.

This clonotype was seen repeatedly, ten times or more. CDR3 bases: TGTGCCAGCAGCCCCCCGAGTGGTAGCGGGTCATCAGCCAAAAACATTCAGTACTTC. Protein sequence: CASSPPSGSGSSAKNIQYF. The chain joins TRBV3-1 to TRBJ2-4, with TRBD2 matching over 7 bases. The CDR3 runs 19 residues. Germline lookup yields CDR1 LGHDT and CDR2 YNNKEL (reference sequence). J was trimmed by 0 bases and V by 4 bases; bases with no gene match: 15.

The CDR3 coding sequence is TGTGCCAGCAGTTTATCCCTCCTCACCGGGGAGCTGTTTTTT. The encoded protein is CASSLSLLTGELFF. The V gene is TRBV27, the J gene TRBJ2-2; D not certain. CDR1 MNHEY and CDR2 SMNVEV come from the germline V gene (reference sequence). V dropped 0 bases and J dropped 4 bases, with 6 bases sitting between them. The CDR3 has 14 amino acids.

This rearrangement joins TRBV6-5 to TRBJ1-3, with D unclear. V was cut by 0 bases and J by 3 bases, with 9 bases left in between. The CDR3 consists of 15 residues. CDR1 and CDR2 from the germline V gene are MNHEY and SVGAGI. The CDR3 sequence: CASSYSQPSGNTIYF. The CDR3 DNA sequence: TGTGCCAGCAGTTACTCCCAGCCCAGTGGAAACACCATATATTTT.

This clonotype was recorded at least ten times. The chain joins TRBV7-2 to TRBJ2-7; D not certain. Germline assignment: CDR1 SGHTA and CDR2 FQGNSA. The CDR3 spans 15 residues. The V end was cut by 5 bases, the J end by 4 bases, with 18 bases between. CDR3 sequence reads: CASSPTFFSVYEQYF. The CDR3 DNA sequence: TGTGCCAGCAGCCCAACCTTTTTTTCGGTTTACGAGCAGTACTTC.

Many counts were recorded for this clonotype. The chain employs TRBV15 and TRBJ1-1, with 7 nucleotides matching TRBD1. Germline V lookup: CDR1 LNHNV, CDR2 YYDKDF (reference sequence). CDR3 length equals 16 residues. The junction had 13 bases not matched to a gene; V was cut back by 0 bases and J by 9 bases. CDR3 region: CATSRDRGTAGQKAFF. The CDR3 DNA follows: TGTGCCACCAGCAGAGATCGAGGGACAGCGGGTCAAAAAGCTTTCTTT.

This clonotype was recorded at least ten times. The V call is TRBV5-1, the J call TRBJ2-2, with D perhaps matching TRBD2 (6 bases). V lost 4 bases and J lost 3, with 7 bases in between. CDR1 and CDR2 from the germline V gene are SGHRS and YFSETQ. This CDR3 region has 13 residues. The chain's CDR3 is CASSPGDTGELFF. In DNA form, the CDR3 reads TGCGCCAGCAGCCCGGGGGACACCGGGGAGCTGTTTTTT.

This clonotype came up once. The CDR3 here is CASQGHGNQPQHF. In nucleotides, the CDR3 is TGTGCCAGCCAGGGACACGGCAATCAGCCCCAGCATTTT. The V call is TRBV12-3 or TRBV12-4, the J call TRBJ1-5, with D possibly matching TRBD1 (6 bases). CDR3 size: 13 residues. V lost 8 bases and J 2 bases, leaving 10 bases between the germline ends.

This clonotype was observed many times. V is TRBV30 and J is TRBJ1-1; no reliable D call. Deletions cut 3 bases from V and 1 base from J, with 6 bases between. There are 12 residues in the CDR3. The V gene's germline CDR1 is GTSNPN and CDR2 SVGIG (reference sequence). This CDR3 reads CAWSQQNTEAFF. The CDR3, as DNA: TGTGCCTGGAGCCAGCAGAACACTGAAGCTTTCTTT. The full variable domain, in which reference TRBV30 and TRBJ1-1 provide the parts outside the CDR3, is SQTIHQWPATLVQPVGSPLSLECTVEGTSNPNLYWYRQAAGRGLQLLFYSVGIGQISSEVPQNLSASRPQDRQFILSSKKLLLSDSGFYLCAWSQQNTEAFFGQGTRLTVV.

This clonotype was seen a handful of times. This chain joins TRBV9 and TRBJ1-3, with D hard to call. V lost 3 bases, J lost 1 base, and 11 bases lay in between. From germline, CDR1 is SGDLS and CDR2 YYNGEE. CDR3 size: 15 residues. This CDR3 reads CASSERGISGNTIYF. The CDR3 DNA is TGTGCCAGCAGCGAGAGAGGGATTTCTGGAAACACCATATATTTT.

The gene calls are TRBV12-3 or TRBV12-4 and TRBJ1-2; the D is unclear. The CDR3 spans 15 residues. V was clipped by 2 bases and J by 2 bases, with 12 bases between them. The CDR3 loop is CASSLIRESNYGYTF. The CDR3 DNA reads TGTGCCAGCAGTTTAATTCGGGAGTCCAACTATGGCTACACCTTC.

There are many counts of this clonotype. The genes are TRBV19 and TRBJ1-1; 8 positions match TRBD1. This CDR3 region has 14 residues. Germline-derived CDR1 and CDR2 are LNHDA and SQIVND (reference sequence). Trimming took 6 bases from V and 5 from J; bases not matched to a gene: 8. The CDR3 loop reads CASRRPGGGTEAFF. CDR3 DNA sequence: TGTGCCAGTAGGCGGCCAGGGGGCGGAACTGAAGCTTTCTTT.

This clonotype came up many times. The gene calls are TRBV11-1 and TRBJ2-2, with 12 bases identical to TRBD2. V gave up 5 bases and J gave up 5 bases; unmatched junction bases: 12. The CDR3 length is 18 residues. Germline assignment: CDR1 SGHAT and CDR2 FQDESV (reference sequence). CDR3 DNA: TGTGCCAGCAGCCCAAGACTAGCGGGAGAAGTGAGGACCGGGGAGCTGTTTTTT. It yields the protein CASSPRLAGEVRTGELFF.

Regarding this clonotype: A read error may produce the germline difference seen at one junction end. The chain employs TRBV2 and TRBJ1-1; D is undetermined. CDR3 length: 13 residues. Germline assignment: CDR1 SNHLY and CDR2 FYNNEI. The CDR3: CASSYGTNTEASF. DNA for the CDR3: TGTGCCAGCAGCTACGGTACGAACACTGAAGCTTCCTTT. The full variable domain, rest sourced from reference TRBV2 and TRBJ1-1, is EPEVTQTPSHQVTQMGQEVILRCVPISNHLYFYWYRQILGQKVEFLVSFYNNEISEKSEIFDDQFSVERPDGSNFTLKIRSTKLEDSAMYFCASSYGTNTEASFGQGTRLTVV.

The V call is TRBV2, the J call TRBJ1-6; TRBD1 matches 7 bases. The germline gives CDR1 SNHLY, CDR2 FYNNEI. Trimming cost V 10 bases and J 6 bases; bases outside gene matches: 9. The CDR3 loop spans 14 amino acids. CDR3 nucleotide sequence: TGTGCCACCGCTCCGGGACAGCTTAATTCACCCCTCCACTTT. Protein product: CATAPGQLNSPLHF.

This clonotype showed up many times. The rearrangement links TRBV7-3 to TRBJ2-7; 10 bases map to TRBD2. V was clipped by 2 bases and J by 3 bases; unmatched bases: 1. This CDR3 comprises 14 residues. Germline loops: CDR1 SGHTA, CDR2 FQGTGA. In DNA, the CDR3 is TGTGCCAGCAGCTTACTAGCGGGAGACTACGAGCAGTACTTC. Translated: CASSLLAGDYEQYF. Full variable domain (remainder filled in from reference TRBV7-3 and TRBJ2-7): GAGVSQTPSNKVTEKGKYVELRCDPISGHTALYWYRQSLGQGPEFLIYFQGTGAADDSGLPNDRFFAVRPEGSVSTLKIQRTERGDSAVYLCASSLLAGDYEQYFGPGTRLTVT.